Sequencing of this T cell receptor beta chain was carried out in a study of cytomegalovirus exposure and HLA in healthy donors. PCR amplification relied on 60 Vbeta primers (plus 13 Jbeta primers). Some clones are missing from TCRdb's copy, which holds only in-frame ones; the method was immunoSEQ multiplex PCR. Among roughly 100,000 clones listed, roughly three quarters were seen once. This CDR3 has 15 amino acids. Per germline, CDR1 SGHTA and CDR2 FQGNSA. Trimming removed 1 base from V and 6 bases from J; junction bases left unmatched: 7. V is TRBV7-2 and J is TRBJ2-3; 7 bases fit TRBD1. The sample comprised PBMCs. This receptor was identified in a male donor in good health and CMV-seronegative. In nucleotides, the CDR3 is TGTGCCAGCAGCTTAGTGGACAGGCTGCAGGATACGCAGTATTTT. Protein: CASSLVDRLQDTQYF.